The entry that follows covers one T cell receptor beta chain sequence. This sample was taken from a study of blood T cell repertoires in COVID-19. The V gene's germline CDR1 is MGHRA and CDR2 YSYEKL. CDR3 length: 13 residues. Trimming pared 3 bases from V and 9 bases from J, leaving 15 bases between. The protocol was immunoSEQ multiplex PCR, while the TCRdb copy is restricted to in-frame clones and leaves out a portion. This sample yields tens of thousands of clones, of which roughly four fifths are seen a single time; about 12% belongs to the top ten. The sample was peripheral blood. The V call is TRBV4-1, the J call TRBJ2-7; a possible D gene is TRBD1 (6 bases). This clonotype was obtained from a man at least 80 years old with acute or convalescent COVID-19. The CDR3: CASSQPTGIGQYF. CDR3 nucleotides: TGCGCCAGCAGCCAGCCTACAGGGATCGGGCAGTACTTC.